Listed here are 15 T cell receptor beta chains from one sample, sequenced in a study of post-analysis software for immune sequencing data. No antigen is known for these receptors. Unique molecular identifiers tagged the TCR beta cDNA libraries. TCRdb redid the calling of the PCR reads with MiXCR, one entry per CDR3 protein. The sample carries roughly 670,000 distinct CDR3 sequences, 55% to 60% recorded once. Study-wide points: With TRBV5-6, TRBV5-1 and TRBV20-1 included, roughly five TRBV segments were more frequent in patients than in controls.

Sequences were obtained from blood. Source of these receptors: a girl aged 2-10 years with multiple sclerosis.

The CDR3 bases are TGTGCCAGCGGTCCACAGGGCCCTGAAGCTTTCTTT. Translation: CASGPQGPEAFF. The rearrangement uses TRBV9 and TRBJ1-1, with D possibly matching TRBD1 (6 bases). Germline CDR1 is SGDLS and CDR2 is YYNGEE. CDR3 length equals 12 residues. V lost 7 bases and J 6 bases, leaving 13 bases between the germline ends. The full variable domain, rest sourced from reference TRBV9 and TRBJ1-1, is DSGVTQTPKHLITATGQRVTLRCSPRSGDLSVYWYQQSLDQGLQFLIQYYNGEERAKGNILERFSAQQFPDLHSELNLSSLELGDSALYFCASGPQGPEAFFGQGTRLTVV.

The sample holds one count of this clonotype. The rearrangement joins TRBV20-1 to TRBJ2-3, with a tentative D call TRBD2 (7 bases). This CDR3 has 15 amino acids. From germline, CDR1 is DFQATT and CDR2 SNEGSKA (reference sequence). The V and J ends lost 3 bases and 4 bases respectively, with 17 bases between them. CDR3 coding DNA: TGCAGTGCTAGGGTTAGGCGGGGGCTGTCAGATACGCAGTATTTT. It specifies CSARVRRGLSDTQYF.

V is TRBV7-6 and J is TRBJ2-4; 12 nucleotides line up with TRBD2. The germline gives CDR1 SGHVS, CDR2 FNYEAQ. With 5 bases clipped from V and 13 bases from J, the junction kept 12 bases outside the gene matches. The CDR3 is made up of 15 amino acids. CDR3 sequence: CASSRTSGDYNEQYF. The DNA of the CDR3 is TGTGCCAGCAGCAGGACTAGCGGGGATTACAATGAGCAGTACTTC.

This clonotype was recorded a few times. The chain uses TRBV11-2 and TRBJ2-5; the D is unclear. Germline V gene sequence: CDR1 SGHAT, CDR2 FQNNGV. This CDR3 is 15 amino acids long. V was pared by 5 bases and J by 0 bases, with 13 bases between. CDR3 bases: TGTGCCAGCAGCCTAGGCCGGAACTACCAAGAGACCCAGTACTTC. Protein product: CASSLGRNYQETQYF.

CDR3 sequence: CSAGVNSGRAETQYF. The CDR3 DNA is TGCAGTGCTGGAGTCAATAGCGGGAGGGCAGAGACCCAGTACTTC. V usage is TRBV20-1 and J usage is TRBJ2-5; TRBD2 matches at 11 bases. Germline V lookup: CDR1 DFQATT, CDR2 SNEGSKA (reference sequence). With V trimmed by 5 bases and J by 4 bases, 9 bases remained unmatched. This CDR3 spans 15 amino acids.

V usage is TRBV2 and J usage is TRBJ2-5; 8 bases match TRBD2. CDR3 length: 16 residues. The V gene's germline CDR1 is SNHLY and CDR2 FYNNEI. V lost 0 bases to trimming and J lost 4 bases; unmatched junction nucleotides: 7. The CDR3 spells CASSEAEAGVRETQYF. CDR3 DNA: TGTGCCAGCAGTGAAGCTGAAGCGGGAGTTAGAGAGACCCAGTACTTC.

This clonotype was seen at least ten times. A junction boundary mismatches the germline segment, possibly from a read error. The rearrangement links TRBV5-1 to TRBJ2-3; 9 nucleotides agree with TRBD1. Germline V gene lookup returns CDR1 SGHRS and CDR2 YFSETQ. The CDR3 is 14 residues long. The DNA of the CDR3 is TGTGCCAGCAGCCCGGGACAGGGTACAGATACGCAGTATTTT. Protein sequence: CASSPGQGTDTQYF.

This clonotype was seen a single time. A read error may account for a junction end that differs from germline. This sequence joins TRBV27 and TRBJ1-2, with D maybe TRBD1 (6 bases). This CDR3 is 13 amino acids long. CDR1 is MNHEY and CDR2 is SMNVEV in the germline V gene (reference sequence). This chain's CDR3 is CASSPRGSYGCTF. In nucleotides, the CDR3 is TGTGCCAGCAGTCCCAGGGGTAGCTATGGCTGCACCTTC.

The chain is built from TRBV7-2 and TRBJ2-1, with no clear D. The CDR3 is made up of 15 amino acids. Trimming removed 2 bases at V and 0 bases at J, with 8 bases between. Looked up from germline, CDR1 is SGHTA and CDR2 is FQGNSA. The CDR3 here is CASSLHTSSYNEQFF. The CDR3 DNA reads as TGTGCCAGCAGCTTACACACGAGCTCCTACAATGAGCAGTTCTTC. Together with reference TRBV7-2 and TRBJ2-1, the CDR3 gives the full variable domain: GAGVSQSPSNKVTEKGKDVELRCDPISGHTALYWYRQSLGQGLEFLIYFQGNSAPDKSGLPSDRFSAERTGGSVSTLTIQRTQQEDSAVYLCASSLHTSSYNEQFFGPGTRLTVL.

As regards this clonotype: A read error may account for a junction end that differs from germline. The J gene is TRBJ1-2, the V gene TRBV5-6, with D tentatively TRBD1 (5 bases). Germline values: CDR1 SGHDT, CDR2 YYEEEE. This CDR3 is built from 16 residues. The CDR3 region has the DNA TGTACCAGCAGCTTGGAAGTTGAGGGGCGGAGAAATGGCTACACCTTC. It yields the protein CTSSLEVEGRRNGYTF.

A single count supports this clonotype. In nucleotides, the CDR3 is TGTGCCAGCAGCCATGGGCCGTCGGAGGCTTTCTTT. Protein product: CASSHGPSEAFF. This chain connects TRBV3-1 to TRBJ1-1; D not certain. Deletions cut 3 bases from V and 11 bases from J, with 13 bases between. Germline V gives CDR1 LGHDT, CDR2 YNNKEL (reference sequence). The CDR3 consists of 12 residues.

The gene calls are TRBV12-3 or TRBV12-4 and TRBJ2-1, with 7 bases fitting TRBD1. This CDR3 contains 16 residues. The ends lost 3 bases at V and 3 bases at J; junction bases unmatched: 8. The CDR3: CASSFRQGIIYNEQFF. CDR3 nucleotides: TGTGCCAGCAGTTTCCGACAGGGAATCATCTACAATGAGCAGTTCTTC.

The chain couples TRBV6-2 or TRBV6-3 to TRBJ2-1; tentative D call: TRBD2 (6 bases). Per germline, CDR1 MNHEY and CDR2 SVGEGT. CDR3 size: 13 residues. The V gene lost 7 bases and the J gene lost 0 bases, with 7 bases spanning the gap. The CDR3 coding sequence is TGTGCCAGCAAGACTAGCTCCTACAATGAGCAGTTCTTC. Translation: CASKTSSYNEQFF.

The CDR3 DNA reads as TGCAGTGCTATAGGGACTAGCGGGAGGAGCTCCTACAATGAGCAGTACTTC. Translating gives CSAIGTSGRSSYNEQYF. The J gene is TRBJ2-1, the V gene TRBV20-1; 15 bases are a match to TRBD2. The J call may be mistaken, given a closer DNA end match to TRBJ2-7. Germline CDR1 is DFQATT and CDR2 is SNEGSKA (reference sequence). The CDR3 is 17 residues long.

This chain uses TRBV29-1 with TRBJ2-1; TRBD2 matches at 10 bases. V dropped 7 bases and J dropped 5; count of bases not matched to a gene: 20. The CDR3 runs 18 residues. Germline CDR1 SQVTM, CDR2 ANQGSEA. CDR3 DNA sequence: TGCAGCGCGCCGGTCGGCAGGGGAGCGGGAGGGCCAAACAATGAGCAGTTCTTC. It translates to CSAPVGRGAGGPNNEQFF.